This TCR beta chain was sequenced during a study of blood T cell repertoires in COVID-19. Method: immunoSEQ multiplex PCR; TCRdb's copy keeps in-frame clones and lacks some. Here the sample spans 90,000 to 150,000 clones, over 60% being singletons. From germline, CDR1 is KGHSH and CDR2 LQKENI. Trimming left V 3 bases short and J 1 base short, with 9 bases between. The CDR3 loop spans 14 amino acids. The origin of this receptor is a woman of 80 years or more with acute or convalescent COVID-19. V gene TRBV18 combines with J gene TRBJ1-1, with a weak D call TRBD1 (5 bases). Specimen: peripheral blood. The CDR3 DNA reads TGTGCCAGCTCACCTGGGGCTACGAACACTGAAGCTTTCTTT. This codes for CASSPGATNTEAFF.